The rows below give T cell receptor beta chains drawn from one sample of a study of T cell repertoires in cytomegalovirus infection. Each CDR3 protein is one row after TCRdb ran MiXCR on the reads. This table holds under 850,000 distinct CDR3 sequences, 35% found once. The specimen was PBMCs. The origin of the receptors is a human donor in good health (CMV status not recorded). Some clones in this sample may be carry-over from other donors' samples. Both conserved end residues are part of each CDR3. D genes are given only for firm matches. Clone size is stated in some rows and not others, as once, few, many or a class when expanded.

V gene,D gene,J gene,clone size,CDR3 DNA,CDR3 protein
TRBV4-1,.,TRBJ1-2,many,TGCGCCAGCAGCCAAGATATCGTCTTAAACTATGGCTACACCTTC,CASSQDIVLNYGYTF
TRBV11-3,TRBD1,TRBJ2-1,many,TGTGCCAGCAGCTTAGTTGGGGCAGGGGGCAATGAGCAGTTCTTC,CASSLVGAGGNEQFF
TRBV28,.,TRBJ2-5,.,TGTGCCAGCAGTTTGTCCAACCCAGAGACCCAGTACTTC,CASSLSNPETQYF
TRBV7-2,TRBD2,TRBJ2-3,few,TGTGCCAGCAGCCGAGAGCTAGCGGGAGGGCCAACAGATACGCAGTATTTT,CASSRELAGGPTDTQYF
TRBV19,.,TRBJ2-7,.,TGTGCCAGTAGTATCCAGGATTCCTACGAGCAGTACTTC,CASSIQDSYEQYF
TRBV10-2,TRBD2,TRBJ2-7,few,TGCGCCAGCATGGGGGGAGGGTTGGAGCAGTACTTC,CASMGGGLEQYF
TRBV6-6,TRBD1,TRBJ1-3,few,TGTGCCAGCACCGTAGCTGACAGGGGGCCTGGAAACACCATATATTTT,CASTVADRGPGNTIYF
TRBV28,TRBD2,TRBJ2-7,many,TGTGCCAGCAGTTTAGAGGGAGGGCCCGAGTACGAGCAGTACTTC,CASSLEGGPEYEQYF
TRBV9,TRBD2,TRBJ2-7,.,TGTGCCAGCAGCGTAAACGGGGGGGCTTACGAGCAGTACTTC,CASSVNGGAYEQYF
TRBV7-8,.,TRBJ2-3,few,TGTGCCAGCAGCTTAGGGGCCCACAGCACAGATACGCAGTATTTT,CASSLGAHSTDTQYF
TRBV11-2,.,TRBJ1-2,.,TGTGCCAGCAGCCCTCGGCCAAGGACAGAAGTTTATGGCTACACCTTC,CASSPRPRTEVYGYTF
TRBV27,TRBD2,TRBJ2-1,few,TGTGCCAGCACCCGGGGGTTAGCGGGGGCCTCAAATGAGCAGTTCTTC,CASTRGLAGASNEQFF
TRBV5-6,.,TRBJ2-5,.,TGTGCCAGCAGCTTGTGGCAGGGGAGGGGAGAGACCCAGTACTTC,CASSLWQGRGETQYF
TRBV5-6,.,TRBJ1-2,.,TGTGCCAGCAGCTTGGACTCAGGGAGCCTTAACTATGGCTACACCTTC,CASSLDSGSLNYGYTF
TRBV6-1,.,TRBJ1-4,few,TGTGCCAGCAGTTCCAGGGCTCTCACAGAAAAACTGTTTTTT,CASSSRALTEKLFF
TRBV27,.,TRBJ1-5,.,TGTGCCAGCAGTCGAGGTAGTGAGGGGAATCAGCCCCAGCATTTT,CASSRGSEGNQPQHF
TRBV28,TRBD1,TRBJ2-7,few,TGTGCCAGCAGCCCCGAGACAGGGTTTGATTTCTACGAGCAGTACTTC,CASSPETGFDFYEQYF
TRBV19,.,TRBJ2-7,.,TGTGCCAGTAGTATAGGGCCTAGCGATTCCTACGAGCAGTACTTC,CASSIGPSDSYEQYF
TRBV19,TRBD2,TRBJ2-2,.,TGTGCCAGTATAGCGGGTTGGAAGACCGGGGAGCTGTTTTTT,CASIAGWKTGELFF
TRBV7-2,.,TRBJ1-5,many,TGTGCCAGCAGCCCACAGGGCACTTTAGGGAATCAGCCCCAGCATTTT,CASSPQGTLGNQPQHF
TRBV7-8,.,TRBJ2-7,many,TGTGCCAGCAGCGCCCACCGCCCCACGACCCAAAAAGAGTACGAGCAGTACTTC,CASSAHRPTTQKEYEQYF
TRBV19,TRBD2,TRBJ2-1,.,TGTGCCAGTAGTATTAAGGCGGGGGGGGGAAATGAGCAGTTCTTC,CASSIKAGGGNEQFF
TRBV27,.,TRBJ2-3,.,TGTGCCAGCAGACAAACAGGGAAATATACGCAGTATTTT,CASRQTGKYTQYF
TRBV7-9,.,TRBJ1-5,.,TGTGCCAGCAGCTCCTCCGAGGCAGGGAAGGGGAGAAGCAATCAGCCCCAGCATTTT,CASSSSEAGKGRSNQPQHF